The present entry profiles one TCR beta chain with its context. Its antigen is as yet unknown. The CDR3 totals 16 residues. Germline CDR1 is SGHVT and CDR2 is SQSDAQ. The data were taken from a study of CXCR3-negative and CXCR3-positive naive CD8 T cells. Study-wide context: The TRB read total, about 150 million, broke down to about 1.5 +/- 0.3 million reads per library.

Findings and caveats of the study: Unlike memory cells, which differed, naive CXCR3-negative and CXCR3-positive cells had similar TRBV-TRBJ usage. Surface CD5 was comparable between naive subsets; TCR strength was inferred from TRB CDR3 properties.

Libraries were UMI-labeled 5' RACE TRB cDNA. TCRdb reprocessed the 5' RACE reads and keeps a single row for each CDR3 protein, giving no DNA. Recorded here are tens of thousands of distinct CDR3 sequences; the top ten clones represent under 25%. This TCR was recovered from a human donor in good health. Some clones in this sample may be carry-over from other donors' samples. This chain joins TRBV7-4 and TRBJ1-2; TCRdb's D call, TRBD1, is unchecked because there is no DNA. Sequencing was performed on memory CD8+ T cells from blood. The CDR3 region is CASSVGGQGARYGYTF.